This entry describes one T cell receptor (beta chain). The entry originates in a study of T cell responses to AZD1222 COVID-19 vaccine. Germline-derived CDR1 and CDR2 are SGHDT and YYEEEE. V was trimmed by 0 bases and J by 7 bases, leaving 5 bases between them. The CDR3 sequence is 11 residues long. The repertoire was sequenced with immunoSEQ multiplex PCR; TCRdb's copy has only in-frame clones and lacks some. The table includes approximately 100,000 clones, about nine tenths detected once. This TCR came from an adult in good health. Sequenced material: peripheral blood, taken on day 0 of AZD1222 vaccination. This chain joins TRBV5-6 and TRBJ2-7; D unresolved. CDR3 in amino acids: CASSLEREQYF. CDR3 nucleotides: TGTGCCAGCAGCTTGGAGCGAGAGCAGTACTTC.